This TCR beta chain was sequenced during a study of metastatic and nonmetastatic thyroid tumors. For the study at large: Thyroid patients, malignant and benign, had repertoires compared across blood and tumor or nodule tissue.

Points from the study as a whole: Versus benign nodules, malignant thyroid tumors reportedly had significantly higher TCR beta diversity, in blood and tumor.

Original processing notes: A papillary thyroid cancer distant-metastasis classifier was built from CDR3 differences across clinicopathological groups. Using MiXCR, TCRdb reanalyzed the PCR reads. Clone size and V and J calls follow TCRdb, not the original study. The sample yields around 12,000 clones, about 30% seen once. No treatment had been given to any patient before thyroid surgery. This clone was detected ten times or more. Its specificity is unknown. Germline CDR1 GTSNPN, CDR2 SVGIG (reference sequence). The CDR3 runs to 17 residues. V dropped 4 bases and J dropped 0; count of bases not matched to a gene: 6.

Sequenced sample: tumor tissue. The sequence derives from a female donor with papillary thyroid cancer or a benign thyroid nodule (not recorded which). Some clones in this sample may be carry-over from other donors' samples. The chain carries TRBV30 and TRBJ2-6; 10 nucleotides line up with TRBD1. The CDR3 DNA sequence: TGTGCCTGGAATAGGGACAGGGGTAGCTCTGGGGCCAACGTCCTGACTTTC. Translation gives CAWNRDRGSSGANVLTF.